This T cell receptor (beta chain) stems from a study of T cell changes during pregnancy in multiple sclerosis. V was trimmed by 10 bases and J by 1 base, leaving 11 bases between them. CDR1 is SGHTA, CDR2 FQGNSA, per germline. The CDR3 has 12 residues. Profiled with immunoSEQ multiplex PCR; TCRdb holds only in-frame clones, not every one. The table includes about 40,000 clones, roughly 90% detected once. This sequence was found in a female donor with multiple sclerosis, enrolled in a pregnancy study. The gene calls are TRBV7-2 and TRBJ2-7, with D perhaps TRBD1 (6 bases). Material: CD8+ T cells from peripheral blood mononuclear cells, obtained in the first trimester of pregnancy. The CDR3 DNA is TGTGCCACGAGGGACATTTCCTACGAGCAGTACTTC. Residues: CATRDISYEQYF.